The subject of this entry is one T cell receptor beta chain. This sample is part of a study of blood T cells in healthy people across ages. It was with a sample-barcoded 5' primer and a J-beta primer mix that a second PCR of roughly 7 to 12 cycles was run. Each cDNA was tagged by a template-switch adaptor containing 12 random nucleotides. TCRdb fed the 5' RACE reads into MiXCR, producing one record per CDR3 protein. This table has some 1.5 million distinct CDR3 sequences, roughly 28% appearing once. V shed 4 bases and J shed 1 base, with 11 bases lying between them. Germline V CDR1 and CDR2: SGDLS, YYNGEE. The CDR3 totals 14 residues. With each sample, at least 5 micrograms of total RNA were extracted.

The receptor was isolated from a young woman in good health. The chain couples TRBV9 to TRBJ2-5, with D uncertain. The sequencing input was blood. CDR3 nucleotide sequence: TGTGCCAGCAGCAAACACACCGCCCAAGAGACCCAGTACTTC. Its protein is CASSKHTAQETQYF.